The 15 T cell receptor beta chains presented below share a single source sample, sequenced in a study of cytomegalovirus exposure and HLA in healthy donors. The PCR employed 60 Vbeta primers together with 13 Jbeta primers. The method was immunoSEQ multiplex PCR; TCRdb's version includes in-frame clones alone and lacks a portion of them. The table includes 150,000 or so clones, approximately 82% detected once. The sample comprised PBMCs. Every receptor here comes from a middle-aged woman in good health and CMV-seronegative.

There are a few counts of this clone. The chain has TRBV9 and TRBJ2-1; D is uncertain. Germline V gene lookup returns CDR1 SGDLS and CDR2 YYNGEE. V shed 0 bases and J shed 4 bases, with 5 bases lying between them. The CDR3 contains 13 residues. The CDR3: CASSVGRYNEQFF. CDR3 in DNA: TGTGCCAGCAGCGTAGGCAGATACAATGAGCAGTTCTTC.

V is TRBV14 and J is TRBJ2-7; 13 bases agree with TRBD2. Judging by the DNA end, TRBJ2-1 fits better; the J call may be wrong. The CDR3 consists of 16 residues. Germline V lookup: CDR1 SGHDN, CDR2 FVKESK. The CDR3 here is CASSQGGLAGRNEQFF. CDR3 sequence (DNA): TGTGCCAGCAGCCAAGGGGGACTAGCGGGAAGAAATGAGCAGTTCTTC.

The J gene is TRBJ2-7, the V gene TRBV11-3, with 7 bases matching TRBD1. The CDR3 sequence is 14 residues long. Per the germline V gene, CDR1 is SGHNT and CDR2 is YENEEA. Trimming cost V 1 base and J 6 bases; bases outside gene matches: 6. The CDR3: CASSLGQGSREQYF. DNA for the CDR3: TGTGCCAGCAGCTTAGGACAGGGTTCCCGCGAGCAGTACTTC.

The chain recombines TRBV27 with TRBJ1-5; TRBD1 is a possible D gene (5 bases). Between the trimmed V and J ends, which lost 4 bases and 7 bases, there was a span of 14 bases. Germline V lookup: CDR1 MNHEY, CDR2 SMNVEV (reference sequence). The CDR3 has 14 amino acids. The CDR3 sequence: CASSSTGPGQPQHF. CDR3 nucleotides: TGTGCCAGCAGTTCCACAGGTCCTGGGCAGCCCCAGCATTTT.

The CDR3 sequence: CASSSPGGSSYNEQFF. The DNA of the CDR3 is TGTGCCAGCAGTTCCCCGGGCGGGAGCTCATACAATGAGCAGTTCTTC. V and J are TRBV28 and TRBJ2-1, with 7 bases identical to TRBD2. Losses at the gene ends were 4 bases for V and 4 bases for J; bases not matched to a gene: 10. Germline assignment: CDR1 MDHEN and CDR2 SYDVKM. The CDR3 loop spans 16 amino acids.

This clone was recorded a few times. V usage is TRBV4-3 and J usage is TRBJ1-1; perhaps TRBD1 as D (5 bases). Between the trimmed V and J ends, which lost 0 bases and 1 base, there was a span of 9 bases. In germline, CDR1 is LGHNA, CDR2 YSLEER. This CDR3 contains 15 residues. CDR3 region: CASSQDKTANTEAFF. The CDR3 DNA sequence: TGCGCCAGCAGCCAAGACAAGACAGCGAACACTGAAGCTTTCTTT.

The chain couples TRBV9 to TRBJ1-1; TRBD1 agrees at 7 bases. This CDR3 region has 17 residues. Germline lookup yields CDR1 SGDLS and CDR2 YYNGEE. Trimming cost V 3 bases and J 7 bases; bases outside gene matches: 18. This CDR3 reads CASSARGGTDDGNEAFF. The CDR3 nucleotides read TGTGCCAGCAGCGCTAGGGGCGGGACAGACGATGGCAATGAAGCTTTCTTT.

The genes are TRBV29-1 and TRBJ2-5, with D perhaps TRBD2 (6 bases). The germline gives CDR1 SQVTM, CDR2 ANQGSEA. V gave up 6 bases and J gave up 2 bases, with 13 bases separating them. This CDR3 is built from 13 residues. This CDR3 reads CSVAGLLQETQYF. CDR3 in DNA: TGCAGCGTGGCGGGACTTCTTCAAGAGACCCAGTACTTC.

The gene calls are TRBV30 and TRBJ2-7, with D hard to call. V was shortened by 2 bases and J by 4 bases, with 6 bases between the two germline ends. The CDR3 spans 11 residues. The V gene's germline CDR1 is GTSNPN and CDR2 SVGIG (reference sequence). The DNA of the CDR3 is TGTGCCTGGAGTATCCTTTACGAGCAGTACTTC. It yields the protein CAWSILYEQYF. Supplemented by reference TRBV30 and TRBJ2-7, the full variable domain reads SQTIHQWPATLVQPVGSPLSLECTVEGTSNPNLYWYRQAAGRGLQLLFYSVGIGQISSEVPQNLSASRPQDRQFILSSKKLLLSDSGFYLCAWSILYEQYFGPGTRLTVT.

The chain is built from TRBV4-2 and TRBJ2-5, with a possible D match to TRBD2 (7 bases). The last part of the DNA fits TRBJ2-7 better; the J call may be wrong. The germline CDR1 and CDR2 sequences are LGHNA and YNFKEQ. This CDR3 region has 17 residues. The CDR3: CASSQTPGGRGSYEQYF. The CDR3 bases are TGTGCCAGCAGCCAAACCCCGGGGGGCCGAGGCTCCTACGAGCAGTACTTC.

CDR3 nucleotide sequence: TGCGCCAGCAGCTCCGGGACAGGGGTGGCTGAAGCTTTCTTT. It is translated as CASSSGTGVAEAFF. This rearrangement joins TRBV5-1 to TRBJ1-1; 10 nucleotides match TRBD1. Germline lookup yields CDR1 SGHRS and CDR2 YFSETQ. The CDR3 extends over 14 amino acids. The V segment lost 3 bases and the J segment 6 bases; nucleotides outside the gene matches: 5.

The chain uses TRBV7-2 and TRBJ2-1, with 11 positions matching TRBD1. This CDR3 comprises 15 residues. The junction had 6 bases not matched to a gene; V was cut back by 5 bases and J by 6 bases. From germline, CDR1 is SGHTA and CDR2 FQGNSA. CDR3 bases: TGTGCCAGCAGCCCGGACAGGGGGCAGGGCAATGAGCAGTTCTTC. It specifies CASSPDRGQGNEQFF.

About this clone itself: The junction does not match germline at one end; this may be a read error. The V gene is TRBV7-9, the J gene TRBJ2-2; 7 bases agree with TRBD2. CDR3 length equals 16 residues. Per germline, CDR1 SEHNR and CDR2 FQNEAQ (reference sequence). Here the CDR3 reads CSSSLRLAPNTGELFF. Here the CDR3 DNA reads TGTTCCAGCAGCTTACGACTAGCCCCAAACACCGGGGAGCTGTTTTTT.

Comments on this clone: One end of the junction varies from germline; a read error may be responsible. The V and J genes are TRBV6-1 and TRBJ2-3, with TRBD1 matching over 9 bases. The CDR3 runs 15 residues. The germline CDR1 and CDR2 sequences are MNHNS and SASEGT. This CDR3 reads CASRSGQGRTDAQYF. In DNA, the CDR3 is TGTGCCAGCAGGTCGGGACAGGGAAGGACAGATGCGCAGTATTTT.

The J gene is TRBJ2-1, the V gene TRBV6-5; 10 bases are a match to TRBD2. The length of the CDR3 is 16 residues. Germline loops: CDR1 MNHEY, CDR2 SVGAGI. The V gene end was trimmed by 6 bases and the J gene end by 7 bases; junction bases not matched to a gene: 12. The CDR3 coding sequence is TGTGCCAGCAGATACCTAACTAGCGGGACGGGTAATGAGCAGTTCTTC. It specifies CASRYLTSGTGNEQFF.